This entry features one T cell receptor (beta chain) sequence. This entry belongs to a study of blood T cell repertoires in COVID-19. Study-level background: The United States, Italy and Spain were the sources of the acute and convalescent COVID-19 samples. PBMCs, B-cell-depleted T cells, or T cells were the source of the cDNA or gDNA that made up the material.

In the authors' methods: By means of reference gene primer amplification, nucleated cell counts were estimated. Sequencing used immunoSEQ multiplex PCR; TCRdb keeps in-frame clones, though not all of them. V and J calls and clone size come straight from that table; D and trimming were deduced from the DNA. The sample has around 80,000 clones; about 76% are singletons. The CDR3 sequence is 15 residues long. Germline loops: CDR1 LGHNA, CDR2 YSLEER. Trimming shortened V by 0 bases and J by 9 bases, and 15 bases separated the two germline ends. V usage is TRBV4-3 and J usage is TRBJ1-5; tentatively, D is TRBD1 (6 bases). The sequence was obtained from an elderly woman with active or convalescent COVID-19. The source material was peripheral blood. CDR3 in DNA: TGCGCCAGCAGCCAAGATCTACAGGGCGAAGGGCCCCAGCATTTT. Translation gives CASSQDLQGEGPQHF.